This T cell receptor (beta chain) was sequenced in a study of Graves' ophthalmopathy and Graves' hyperthyroidism. Amplification targeted the TCR beta CDR3 regions, with RNA transcripts as the source material. HTBI primers were used in a first-round RT-PCR, which preceded a second-round multiplex PCR. MiXCR, run by TCRdb on the multiplex PCR reads, gives a single entry per CDR3 protein. The table has 150,000 or so distinct CDR3 sequences, around 40% seen once. The clonotype comes from a young man with Graves' ophthalmopathy. Input material: peripheral blood.

The DNA for the CDR3 is TGTGCCAGCAGCCGGACAGGGGTGGTTCAGCCCCAGCATTTT. Protein product: CASSRTGVVQPQHF. The chain couples TRBV6-2 or TRBV6-3 to TRBJ1-5, with 9 bases lining up with TRBD1. The J segment lost 6 bases and the V segment lost 6 bases, leaving 6 bases of the junction unmatched. The germline V gene encodes CDR1 MNHEY and CDR2 SVGEGT. The CDR3 runs 14 residues.